This T cell receptor (beta chain) was found in a study of control samples from healthy donors and cancer patients. Sequencing was performed with immunoSEQ multiplex PCR; in TCRdb, only in-frame clones are kept and a portion is missing. This sample has more than 85,000 clones, with around 90% found just once. This clone was found a few times. From germline, CDR1 is MRHNA and CDR2 SNTAGT. The V and J ends lost 0 bases and 4 bases respectively, with 7 bases between them. This CDR3 has 14 amino acids. This rearrangement joins TRBV6-4 to TRBJ2-1; D not certain. The sequence derives from a woman aged 18-35 years in good health. What was sequenced was blood. CDR3 coding DNA: TGTGCCAGCAGTGACTCGCCCGAGTACAATGAGCAGTTCTTC. Translating gives CASSDSPEYNEQFF.